The 10 T cell receptor beta chains in this list originate from one sample, sequenced in a study of blood T cell repertoires in COVID-19. TCRdb's table, derived via immunoSEQ multiplex PCR, lists solely in-frame clones and lacks some. In the table there are some 9,800 clones, around three quarters of which are singletons. Sequencing used peripheral blood. All receptors derive from a human donor in a cohort sampled during active COVID-19.

The chain links TRBV6-2 or TRBV6-3 to TRBJ1-5; D is uncertain. This CDR3 spans 15 amino acids. With 6 bases removed from V and 4 bases from J, the gap between germline ends came to 16 bases. CDR1 and CDR2 from the germline V gene are MNHEY and SVGEGT. The CDR3 sequence: CASSPWTGKNQPQHF. The DNA of the CDR3 is TGTGCCAGCAGCCCCTGGACGGGGAAAAATCAGCCCCAGCATTTT.

The chain is built from TRBV9 and TRBJ1-1, with D possibly TRBD1 on 6 matching bases. The CDR3 loop spans 14 amino acids. Germline lookup yields CDR1 SGDLS and CDR2 YYNGEE. The V and J ends lost 4 bases and 6 bases respectively, with 16 bases between them. The CDR3 nucleotides are TGTGCCAGCAGCCCTCGTCTGGGGGCTGCTGAAGCTTTCTTT. Translation: CASSPRLGAAEAFF.

This chain joins TRBV18 and TRBJ1-5, with 7 bases matching TRBD1. CDR3 length: 13 residues. Looked up from germline, CDR1 is KGHSH and CDR2 is LQKENI. J gave up 8 bases and V 3 bases, and 4 bases lay outside the gene matches. The chain's CDR3 is CASSPDRKKPQHF. DNA for the CDR3: TGTGCCAGCTCACCGGACAGGAAGAAGCCCCAGCATTTT. Full variable domain (remainder filled in from reference TRBV18 and TRBJ1-5): NAGVMQNPRHLVRRRGQEARLRCSPMKGHSHVYWYRQLPEEGLKFMVYLQKENIIDESGMPKERFSAEFPKEGPSILRIQQVVRGDSAAYFCASSPDRKKPQHFGDGTRLSIL.

The genes are TRBV6-5 and TRBJ1-2, with TRBD1 as a possible D gene (6 bases). This CDR3 comprises 15 residues. Deletions cut 8 bases from V and 4 bases from J, with 20 bases between. Germline V gene data show CDR1 as MNHEY and CDR2 as SVGAGI. CDR3 DNA: TGTGCCAGCTCCCCTCGCGGACAGACGATCTATGGCTACACCTTC. It specifies CASSPRGQTIYGYTF.

This sequence joins TRBV5-1 and TRBJ1-5; D not certain. This CDR3 is 16 amino acids long. Trimming stripped 0 bases from V and 4 bases from J, with 14 bases between. Germline CDR1 and CDR2: SGHRS and YFSETQ. The CDR3 coding sequence is TGCGCCAGCAGCTTGGGGGTGGGAGGATCGAATCAGCCCCAGCATTTT. Protein sequence: CASSLGVGGSNQPQHF.

The rearrangement uses TRBV15 and TRBJ2-5; the match to TRBD1 covers 7 bases. This CDR3 has 16 residues. V dropped 1 base and J dropped 2; count of bases not matched to a gene: 7. CDR1 and CDR2 from the germline V gene are LNHNV and YYDKDF (reference sequence). CDR3 sequence: CATSRALGTDQETQYF. CDR3 sequence (DNA): TGTGCCACCAGCAGAGCCCTCGGGACAGATCAAGAGACCCAGTACTTC.

This chain uses TRBV3-1 (or the pseudogene TRBV3-2) with TRBJ1-2; 11 bases align to TRBD1. Per germline, CDR1 LGHDT and CDR2 YNNKEL (reference sequence). The CDR3 sequence is 16 residues long. Trimming at V came to 0 bases and at J to 3 bases, leaving 3 bases not matched to a gene. This CDR3 is CASSQDRTGGDYGYTF. As DNA, the CDR3 is TGTGCCAGCAGCCAAGACAGGACAGGGGGCGACTATGGCTACACCTTC.

In DNA form, the CDR3 reads TGTGCCAGCAGCCGAAGCGGGTCGAGCTCCTACGAGCAGTACTTC. Protein product: CASSRSGSSSYEQYF. The V call is TRBV3-1 (or the pseudogene TRBV3-2), the J call TRBJ2-7; TRBD2 might be the D (6 bases). Per the germline V gene, CDR1 is LGHDT and CDR2 is YNNKEL (reference sequence). Trimming took 4 bases from V and 0 from J, leaving 13 bases between them. This CDR3 contains 15 residues.

The genes are TRBV19 and TRBJ1-5, with a weak D call TRBD1 (6 bases). V shed 11 bases and J shed 4 bases, with 18 bases lying between them. The CDR3 contains 14 residues. Germline-derived CDR1 and CDR2 are LNHDA and SQIVND (reference sequence). CDR3 amino acids: CASKSRDINQPQHF. The CDR3 DNA reads as TGTGCCTCGAAATCGAGGGACATTAATCAGCCCCAGCATTTT.

The rearrangement joins TRBV12-3 or TRBV12-4 to TRBJ1-5, with TRBD1 as a possible D gene (6 bases). The V and J ends lost 5 bases and 4 bases respectively, with 9 bases between them. The CDR3 is 13 residues long. This chain's CDR3 is CASSGQGNQPQHF. For the CDR3, the DNA is TGTGCCAGCAGTGGGCAGGGGAATCAGCCCCAGCATTTT.